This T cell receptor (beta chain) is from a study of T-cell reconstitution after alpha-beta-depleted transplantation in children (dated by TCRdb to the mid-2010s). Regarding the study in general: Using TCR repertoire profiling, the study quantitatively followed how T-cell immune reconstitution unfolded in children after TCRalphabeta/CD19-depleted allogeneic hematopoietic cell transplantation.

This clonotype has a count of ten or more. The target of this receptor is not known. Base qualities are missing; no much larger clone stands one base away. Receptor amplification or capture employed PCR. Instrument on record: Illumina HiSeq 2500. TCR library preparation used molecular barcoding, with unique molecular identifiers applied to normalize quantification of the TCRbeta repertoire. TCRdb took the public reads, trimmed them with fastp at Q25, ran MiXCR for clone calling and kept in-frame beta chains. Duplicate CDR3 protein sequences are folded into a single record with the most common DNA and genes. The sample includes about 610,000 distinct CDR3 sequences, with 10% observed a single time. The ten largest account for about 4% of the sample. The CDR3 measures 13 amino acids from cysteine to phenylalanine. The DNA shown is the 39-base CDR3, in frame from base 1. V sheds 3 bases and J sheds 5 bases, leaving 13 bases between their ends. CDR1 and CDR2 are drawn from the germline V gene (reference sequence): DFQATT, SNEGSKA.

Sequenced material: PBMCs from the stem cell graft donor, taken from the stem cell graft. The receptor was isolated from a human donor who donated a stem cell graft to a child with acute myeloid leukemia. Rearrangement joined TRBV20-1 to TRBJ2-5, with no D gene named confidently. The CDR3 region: CSASLDPWETQYF. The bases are TGCAGTGCTAGCCTTGATCCCTGGGAGACCCAGTACTTC.